These T cell receptor beta chains were read from a single sample in a study of blood T cell repertoires in COVID-19. Here immunoSEQ multiplex PCR was the method, and the copy in TCRdb shows in-frame clones only, minus some. This sample has 310,000 or so clones, with 80% to 95% found just once. Sequenced input: peripheral blood. The origin of the receptors is a woman aged 25 to 39 with COVID-19, enrolled during active disease. Both conserved end residues are part of each CDR3. The D gene is left open where the match is weak. Expanded clones get a size class; other rows say once, few or many, or leave the size out.

J gene | D gene | clone size | V gene | CDR3 protein | CDR3 DNA
TRBJ2-4 | . | few | TRBV6-1 | CASSETDRNIQYF | TGTGCCAGCAGTGAGACGGACAGAAACATTCAGTACTTC
TRBJ1-1 | TRBD1 | . | TRBV5-1 | CASSLSPGGNTEAFF | TGCGCCAGCAGCTTGTCGCCAGGGGGGAACACTGAAGCTTTCTTT
TRBJ1-5 | . | . | TRBV28 | CASSISSGGSNQPQHF | TGTGCCAGCAGTATCTCTTCAGGAGGTAGCAATCAGCCCCAGCATTTT
TRBJ1-5 | TRBD1 | . | TRBV15 | CATSTPGTGGNSNQPQHF | TGTGCCACCTCTACCCCCGGGACAGGGGGTAATAGCAATCAGCCCCAGCATTTT
TRBJ1-2 | . | . | TRBV6-1 | CASSEYRSYGYTF | TGTGCCAGCAGTGAATACAGGTCCTATGGCTACACCTTC
TRBJ1-6 | TRBD1 | . | TRBV5-1 | CASRSDRGSSPLHF | TGCGCCAGCAGATCGGACAGGGGCAGTTCACCCCTCCACTTT
TRBJ1-5 | TRBD1 | once | TRBV6-5 | CASSDRGGQPQHF | TGTGCCAGCAGCGACAGGGGCGGGCAGCCCCAGCATTTT
TRBJ2-7 | TRBD2 | . | TRBV29-1 | CSVEVAGESSYEQYF | TGCAGCGTTGAGGTAGCGGGAGAGAGCTCCTACGAGCAGTACTTC
TRBJ1-5 | TRBD1 | . | TRBV2 | CASSAIQGGSNEPQHF | TGTGCCAGCAGTGCTATACAGGGGGGGTCCAATGAGCCCCAGCATTTT
TRBJ1-4 | TRBD1 | few | TRBV27 | CASSLHRGSEKLFF | TGTGCCAGCAGTCTGCACAGGGGGAGTGAAAAACTGTTTTTT
TRBJ2-3 | . | . | TRBV20-1 | CSASSSGSSTDTQYF | TGCAGTGCTAGTAGCAGCGGATCTAGCACAGATACGCAGTATTTT
TRBJ1-5 | . | . | TRBV4-1 | CASSQDEGRNQPQHF | TGCGCCAGCAGCCAAGATGAAGGGAGGAATCAGCCCCAGCATTTT
TRBJ2-7 | TRBD1 | . | TRBV3-1/TRBV3-2 | CASSPGQGYEQYF | TGTGCCAGCAGTCCGGGACAGGGCTACGAGCAGTACTTC
TRBJ1-2 | . | . | TRBV29-1 | CSVVTGNGYTF | TGCAGCGTCGTCACAGGCAACGGCTACACCTTC
TRBJ2-7 | TRBD1 | . | TRBV2 | CAGSAGQGLPYEQYF | TGTGCCGGTTCAGCCGGACAGGGCCTTCCCTACGAGCAGTACTTC
TRBJ2-5 | . | . | TRBV3-1/TRBV3-2 | CASSHAGLIQETQYF | TGTGCCAGCAGCCATGCGGGACTGATCCAAGAGACCCAGTACTTC
TRBJ1-2 | TRBD1 | . | TRBV29-1 | CSVHPGTGLLSLGYTF | TGCAGCGTTCATCCCGGGACAGGACTCTTGTCTCTTGGCTACACCTTC
TRBJ1-1 | TRBD1 | . | TRBV5-1 | CASSLGDRGQMNTEAFF | TGCGCCAGCAGCTTGGGGGACAGGGGGCAAATGAACACTGAAGCTTTCTTT
TRBJ2-1 | TRBD2 | . | TRBV7-2 | CASLGTSGDNEQFF | TGTGCCAGTCTCGGGACTAGCGGAGACAATGAGCAGTTCTTC
TRBJ2-1 | . | . | TRBV6-5 | CASSPRGRSYNEQFF | TGTGCCAGCAGTCCCCGGGGTCGCTCCTACAATGAGCAGTTCTTC
TRBJ2-2 | . | . | TRBV5-1 | CASSLWTPNTGELFF | TGCGCCAGCAGCTTGTGGACACCGAACACCGGGGAGCTGTTTTTT
TRBJ2-7 | . | . | TRBV19 | CASRKGREWSYEQYF | TGTGCCAGTAGGAAGGGGCGGGAATGGAGCTACGAGCAGTACTTC
TRBJ2-1 | . | . | TRBV29-1 | CSAKDNNEQFF | TGCAGCGCAAAAGACAACAATGAGCAGTTCTTC
TRBJ1-2 | TRBD1 | . | TRBV12-5 | CASGLVLGDRPNYGYTF | TGTGCTAGTGGTTTGGTACTAGGGGACAGGCCCAACTATGGCTACACCTTC
TRBJ1-4 | TRBD1 | . | TRBV27 | CASSLWGQGVEKLFF | TGTGCCAGCAGTTTATGGGGACAGGGGGTTGAAAAACTGTTTTTT
TRBJ2-7 | TRBD1 | . | TRBV19 | CASSTAGQGRHEQYF | TGTGCCAGTAGTACTGCGGGACAGGGGCGGCACGAGCAGTACTTC
TRBJ1-2 | TRBD1 | . | TRBV6-1 | CASSEAWDRGPWGYTF | TGTGCCAGCAGTGAAGCCTGGGACAGGGGGCCGTGGGGCTACACCTTC
TRBJ2-7 | TRBD2 | . | TRBV5-6 | CASTTGGSAHEQYF | TGTGCCAGCACCACGGGCGGGAGTGCCCACGAGCAGTACTTC
TRBJ1-5 | . | . | TRBV7-9 | CASSPPGADQPQHF | TGTGCCAGCAGCCCCCCTGGGGCTGATCAGCCCCAGCATTTT
TRBJ2-3 | . | . | TRBV2 | CASPDGGTDTQYF | TGTGCCAGCCCAGACGGGGGCACAGATACGCAGTATTTT
TRBJ2-5 | . | once | TRBV18 | CASSRAEQETQYF | TGTGCCAGCTCACGCGCGGAACAAGAGACCCAGTACTTC
TRBJ1-5 | . | few | TRBV5-1 | CASSLAGGSQPQHF | TGCGCCAGCAGCTTGGCCGGGGGAAGTCAGCCCCAGCATTTT
TRBJ2-7 | . | . | TRBV27 | CASKRQAGFPSSSYEQYF | TGTGCCAGCAAAAGACAGGCCGGGTTCCCGTCTAGCTCCTACGAGCAGTACTTC
TRBJ2-5 | . | . | TRBV7-7 | CASSWAYQETQYF | TGTGCCAGCAGCTGGGCTTACCAAGAGACCCAGTACTTC
TRBJ2-1 | TRBD2 | . | TRBV4-2 | CASSRIAGDNEQFF | TGTGCCAGCAGCCGAATAGCGGGAGACAATGAGCAGTTCTTC
TRBJ1-6 | TRBD1 | . | TRBV2 | CASGQGFLSPLHF | TGTGCCAGCGGACAGGGTTTCCTTTCACCCCTCCACTTT
TRBJ1-2 | TRBD1 | . | TRBV28 | CASSPGRDRGGYTF | TGTGCCAGCTCCCCCGGACGGGACAGGGGTGGCTACACCTTC
TRBJ2-4 | . | once | TRBV24-1 | CAVSSPSKQNIQYF | TGTGCCGTCTCTTCACCCTCTAAACAAAACATTCAGTACTTC